One and the same sample provided the 20 T cell receptor beta chains below, sequenced in a study of T-cell reconstitution after alpha-beta-depleted transplantation in children. Unique molecular identifiers featured in how the TCRbeta library was prepared. TCRdb redid the calling of the PCR reads with MiXCR, one entry per CDR3 protein. The table shows roughly 500,000 distinct CDR3 sequences, with 15% to 20% occurring only once. The sample consisted of PBMCs from the stem cell graft donor, taken from the stem cell graft. The receptors were sampled from a human donor who donated a stem cell graft to a child with acute lymphoblastic leukemia.

V is TRBV12-3 or TRBV12-4 and J is TRBJ2-3; 8 nucleotides match TRBD1. J gave up 2 bases and V 2 bases, and 6 bases lay outside the gene matches. This CDR3 comprises 16 residues. The CDR3 is CASSLMTGAFTDTQYF. The CDR3 DNA sequence: TGTGCCAGCAGTTTAATGACAGGGGCATTCACAGATACGCAGTATTTT.

The genes are TRBV6-6 and TRBJ2-7, with D possibly being TRBD1 (6 bases). Trimming pared 2 bases from V and 5 bases from J, leaving 19 bases between. The CDR3 is 16 residues long. The V gene's germline CDR1 is MNHNY and CDR2 SVGAGI (reference sequence). This CDR3 reads CASSYPPRGQPDEQYF. The CDR3 region has the DNA TGTGCCAGCAGTTACCCGCCGCGCGGACAGCCGGACGAGCAGTACTTC.

There are a few counts of this clonotype. The genes are TRBV7-9 and TRBJ2-7; D is possibly TRBD2 (5 bases). Deletions cut 1 base from V and 3 bases from J, with 10 bases between. CDR3 length: 14 amino acids. From germline, CDR1 is SEHNR and CDR2 FQNEAQ (reference sequence). The chain's CDR3 is CASSLDGNDYEQYF. The CDR3 DNA reads as TGTGCCAGCAGCTTAGACGGGAACGACTACGAGCAGTACTTC. Full variable domain (outside the CDR3, taken from reference TRBV7-9 and TRBJ2-7): DTGVSQNPRHKITKRGQNVTFRCDPISEHNRLYWYRQTLGQGPEFLTYFQNEAQLEKSRLLSDRFSAERPKGSFSTLEIQRTEQGDSAMYLCASSLDGNDYEQYFGPGTRLTVT.

CDR3 amino acids: CASSQVNLGLAGGETQYF. The CDR3 DNA is TGCGCCAGCAGCCAAGTTAATTTGGGACTAGCGGGAGGAGAGACCCAGTACTTC. This rearrangement joins TRBV4-1 to TRBJ2-5, with 15 nucleotides matching TRBD2. The germline V gene encodes CDR1 MGHRA and CDR2 YSYEKL. V was pared by 1 base and J by 4 bases, with 7 bases of the junction left unmatched. The CDR3 is 18 amino acids.

This chain joins TRBV5-1 and TRBJ2-1; D is possibly TRBD1 or TRBD2 (6 bases each). The CDR3 is 11 amino acids. CDR1 is SGHRS and CDR2 is YFSETQ in the germline V gene. The V end lost 7 bases, the J end lost 7 bases, and 9 bases lay between the germline ends. The CDR3 bases are TGCGCCAGCGAAGGGGGGAATGAGCAGTTCTTC. It specifies CASEGGNEQFF. The whole variable domain, remainder taken from reference TRBV5-1 and TRBJ2-1, is KAGVTQTPRYLIKTRGQQVTLSCSPISGHRSVSWYQQTPGQGLQFLFEYFSETQRNKGNFPGRFSGRQFSNSRSEMNVSTLELGDSALYLCASEGGNEQFFGPGTRLTVL.

The chain carries TRBV2 and TRBJ2-7, with TRBD2 matching 13 bases. Losses at the gene ends were 8 bases for V and 5 bases for J; bases not matched to a gene: 6. The germline V gene encodes CDR1 SNHLY and CDR2 FYNNEI. CDR3 length equals 14 residues. As DNA, the CDR3 is TGTGCCAGCGGGGGACTAGCGGGAAACGACGAGCAGTACTTC. As protein: CASGGLAGNDEQYF.

This clonotype has only a few counts. The chain joins TRBV7-9 to TRBJ1-1; unclear D gene. Germline V gene sequence: CDR1 SEHNR, CDR2 FQNEAQ (reference sequence). Deletions cut 3 bases from V and 0 bases from J, with 8 bases between. The CDR3 spans 14 residues. DNA for the CDR3: TGTGCCAGCAGCTTTCCCAACATGAACACTGAAGCTTTCTTT. The encoded protein is CASSFPNMNTEAFF.

The genes are TRBV12-3 or TRBV12-4 and TRBJ1-2; D uncertain. Trimming removed 6 bases from V and 3 bases from J, with 17 bases in between. The CDR3 has 15 amino acids. Here the CDR3 DNA reads TGTGCCAGCAGCTCGAGCCACGCGGCTGACTATGGCTACACCTTC. This gives the protein CASSSSHAADYGYTF.

The rearrangement links TRBV12-3 or TRBV12-4 to TRBJ2-7; a weak D match, TRBD1 (5 bases). The CDR3 has 17 residues. V lost 3 bases to trimming and J lost 1 base, with 19 bases between them. The CDR3 loop is CASSLGLTGILSYEQYF. The CDR3 region has the DNA TGTGCCAGCAGTTTGGGCCTAACAGGTATTCTTTCCTACGAGCAGTACTTC.

The genes are TRBV5-6 and TRBJ2-5; D unclear. This CDR3 has 14 amino acids. Germline CDR1 reads SGHDT; CDR2 reads YYEEEE. The V and J ends lost 3 bases and 4 bases respectively, with 13 bases between them. CDR3 DNA: TGTGCCAGCAGCTGGGCATCAGTCGGAGAGACCCAGTACTTC. Translating gives CASSWASVGETQYF.

This clonotype was counted a few times. The chain uses TRBV7-9 and TRBJ2-3, with D possibly matching TRBD2 (5 bases). The germline V gene encodes CDR1 SEHNR and CDR2 FQNEAQ (reference sequence). The CDR3 consists of 15 residues. V was trimmed by 5 bases and J by 1 base, leaving 13 bases between them. The CDR3 here is CASSTTSIRTDTQYF. The DNA for the CDR3 is TGTGCCAGCAGCACCACTAGTATTCGCACAGATACGCAGTATTTT.

In its sample, this clonotype was seen once. V and J are TRBV20-1 and TRBJ2-5, with 12 bases fitting TRBD2. The V gene end was trimmed by 6 bases and the J gene end by 0 bases; junction bases not matched to a gene: 14. The CDR3 has 18 amino acids. From germline, CDR1 is DFQATT and CDR2 SNEGSKA (reference sequence). In nucleotides, the CDR3 is TGCAGTGCCAAACTGGGGACTAGCGGGCATGGGAACCAAGAGACCCAGTACTTC. Residues: CSAKLGTSGHGNQETQYF.

The chain uses TRBV4-2 and TRBJ2-7; 7 bases align to TRBD2. The germline CDR1 and CDR2 sequences are LGHNA and YNFKEQ. J lost 3 bases, V lost 3 bases, and 11 bases had no gene match. The CDR3 is 16 amino acids. DNA of the CDR3: TGTGCCAGCAGCCAGGGACTAAGTACCGAGGACTACGAGCAGTACTTC. It is translated as CASSQGLSTEDYEQYF.

The rearrangement uses TRBV12-3 or TRBV12-4 and TRBJ2-3, with D perhaps matching TRBD2 (6 bases). The CDR3 covers 11 residues. Trimming took 3 bases from V and 9 from J, leaving 7 bases between them. The CDR3, as DNA: TGTGCCAGCAGTTTCGCGGGGACGCAGTATTTT. The encoded protein is CASSFAGTQYF.

The chain carries TRBV7-9 and TRBJ2-2, with D perhaps being TRBD1 or TRBD2 (5 bases each). V was pared by 5 bases and J by 0 bases, with 10 bases between. The CDR3 is 15 residues long. Germline CDR1 reads SEHNR; CDR2 reads FQNEAQ (reference sequence). The CDR3 coding sequence is TGTGCCAGCAGCGGGGGACCGACGAACACCGGGGAGCTGTTTTTT. It translates to CASSGGPTNTGELFF.

The sample holds a few counts of this clonotype. This sequence joins TRBV24-1 and TRBJ2-1; no reliable D call. Trimming pared 1 base from V and 8 bases from J, leaving 5 bases between. The CDR3 spans 12 residues. In germline, CDR1 is KGHDR, CDR2 SFDVKD. CDR3 DNA: TGTGCCACCAGTGATTTCAGCGATGAGCAGTTCTTC. Encoded protein: CATSDFSDEQFF.

This clonotype was seen only a few times. V usage is TRBV5-1 and J usage is TRBJ1-1, with a tentative D call TRBD1 (5 bases). Germline V gene data show CDR1 as SGHRS and CDR2 as YFSETQ. Trimming took off 4 bases at V and 1 base at J, with 14 bases between the two ends. CDR3 size: 15 residues. The CDR3 DNA reads as TGCGCCAGCAGCCCCCTAGGGGTTTGGAACACTGAAGCTTTCTTT. Its translation is CASSPLGVWNTEAFF.

This clonotype appeared a few times. CDR3 sequence reads: CASSSGQGVADTQYF. CDR3 nucleotides: TGCGCCAGCAGCTCGGGACAGGGAGTCGCAGATACGCAGTATTTT. This sequence joins TRBV5-1 and TRBJ2-3; 9 bases agree with TRBD1. CDR3 length: 15 residues. From germline, CDR1 is SGHRS and CDR2 YFSETQ. With 3 bases clipped from V and 4 bases from J, the junction kept 6 bases outside the gene matches.

This clonotype has more than one count but fewer than ten. The V gene is TRBV5-1, the J gene TRBJ2-7; 8 bases are shared with TRBD1. Looked up from germline, CDR1 is SGHRS and CDR2 is YFSETQ. The V gene end was trimmed by 3 bases and the J gene end by 6 bases; junction bases not matched to a gene: 11. This CDR3 contains 15 residues. The CDR3 protein is CASSSRDRGPGEQYF. The CDR3 coding sequence is TGCGCCAGCAGCTCCCGCGACAGGGGCCCAGGCGAGCAGTACTTC.

The chain employs TRBV27 and TRBJ1-5, with D maybe TRBD1 (5 bases). This CDR3 is built from 13 residues. The V and J ends lost 3 bases and 7 bases respectively, with 10 bases between them. Germline loops: CDR1 MNHEY, CDR2 SMNVEV (reference sequence). The CDR3 loop is CASSLVDSQPQHF. CDR3 bases: TGTGCCAGCAGTTTGGTCGACAGCCAGCCCCAGCATTTT.